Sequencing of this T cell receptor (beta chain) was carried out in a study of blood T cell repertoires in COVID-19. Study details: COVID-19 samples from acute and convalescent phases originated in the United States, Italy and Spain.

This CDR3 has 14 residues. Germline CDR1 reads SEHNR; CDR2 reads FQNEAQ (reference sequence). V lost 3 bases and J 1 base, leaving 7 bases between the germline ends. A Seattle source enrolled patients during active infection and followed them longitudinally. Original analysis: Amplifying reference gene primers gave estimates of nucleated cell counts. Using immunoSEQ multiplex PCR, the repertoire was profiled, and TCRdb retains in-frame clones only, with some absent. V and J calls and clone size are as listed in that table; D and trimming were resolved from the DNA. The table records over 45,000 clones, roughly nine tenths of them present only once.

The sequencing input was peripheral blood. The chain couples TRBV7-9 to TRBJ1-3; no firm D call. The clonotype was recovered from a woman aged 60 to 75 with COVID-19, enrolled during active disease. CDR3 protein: CASSLRGSGNTIYF. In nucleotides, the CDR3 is TGTGCCAGCAGCTTGCGGGGTTCTGGAAACACCATATATTTT. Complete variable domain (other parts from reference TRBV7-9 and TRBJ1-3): DTGVSQNPRHKITKRGQNVTFRCDPISEHNRLYWYRQTLGQGPEFLTYFQNEAQLEKSRLLSDRFSAERPKGSFSTLEIQRTEQGDSAMYLCASSLRGSGNTIYFGEGSWLTVV.